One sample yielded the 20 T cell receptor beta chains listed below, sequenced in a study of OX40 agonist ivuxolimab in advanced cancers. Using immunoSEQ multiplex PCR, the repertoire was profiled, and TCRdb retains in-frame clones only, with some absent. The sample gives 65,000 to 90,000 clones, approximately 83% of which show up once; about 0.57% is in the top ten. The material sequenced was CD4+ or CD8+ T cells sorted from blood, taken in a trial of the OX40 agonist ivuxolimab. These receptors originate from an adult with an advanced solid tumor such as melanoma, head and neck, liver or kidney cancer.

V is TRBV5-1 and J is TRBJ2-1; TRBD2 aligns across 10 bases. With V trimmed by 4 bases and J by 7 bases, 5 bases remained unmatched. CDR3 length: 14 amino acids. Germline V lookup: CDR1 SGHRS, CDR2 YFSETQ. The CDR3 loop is CASSLGTSANEQFF. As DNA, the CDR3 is TGCGCCAGCAGCCTCGGGACTAGCGCGAATGAGCAGTTCTTC.

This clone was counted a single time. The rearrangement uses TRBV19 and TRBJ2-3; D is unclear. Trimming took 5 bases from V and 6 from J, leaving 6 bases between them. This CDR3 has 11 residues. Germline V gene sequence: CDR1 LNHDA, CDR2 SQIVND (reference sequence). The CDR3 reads CASSSRDTQYF. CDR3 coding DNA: TGTGCCAGTAGTTCACGTGATACGCAGTATTTT.

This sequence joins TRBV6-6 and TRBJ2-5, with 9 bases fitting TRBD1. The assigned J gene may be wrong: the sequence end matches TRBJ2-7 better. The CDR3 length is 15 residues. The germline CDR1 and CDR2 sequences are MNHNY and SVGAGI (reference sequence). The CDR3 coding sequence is TGTGCCAGCAGTTACTCGGACAGGGGAGGGTACGAGCAGTACTTC. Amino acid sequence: CASSYSDRGGYEQYF.

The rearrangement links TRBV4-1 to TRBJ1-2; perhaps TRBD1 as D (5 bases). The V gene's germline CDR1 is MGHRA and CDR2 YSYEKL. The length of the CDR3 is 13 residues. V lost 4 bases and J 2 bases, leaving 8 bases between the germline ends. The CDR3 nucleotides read TGCGCCAGCAGCCTATGGGGGAACTATGGCTACACCTTC. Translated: CASSLWGNYGYTF.

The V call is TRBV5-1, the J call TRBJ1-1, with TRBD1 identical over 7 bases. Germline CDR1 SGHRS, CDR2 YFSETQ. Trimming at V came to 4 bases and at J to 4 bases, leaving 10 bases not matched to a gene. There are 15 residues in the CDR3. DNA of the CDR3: TGCGCCAGCAGCGTCGACAGGGTTTCGGGCACTGAAGCTTTCTTT. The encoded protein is CASSVDRVSGTEAFF.

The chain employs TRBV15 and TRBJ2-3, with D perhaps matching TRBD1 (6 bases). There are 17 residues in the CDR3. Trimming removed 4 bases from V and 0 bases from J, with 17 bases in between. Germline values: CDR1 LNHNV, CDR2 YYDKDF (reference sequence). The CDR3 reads CATSTRWQGPSTDTQYF. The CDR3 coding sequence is TGTGCCACCAGCACCCGTTGGCAGGGGCCTAGCACAGATACGCAGTATTTT.

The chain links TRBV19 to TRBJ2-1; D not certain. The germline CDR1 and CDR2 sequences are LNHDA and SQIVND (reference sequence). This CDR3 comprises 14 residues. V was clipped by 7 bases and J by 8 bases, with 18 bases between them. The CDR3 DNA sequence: TGTGCCAGTAAGCCCCGAGTGGGGTCATATGAGCAGTTCTTC. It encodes CASKPRVGSYEQFF.

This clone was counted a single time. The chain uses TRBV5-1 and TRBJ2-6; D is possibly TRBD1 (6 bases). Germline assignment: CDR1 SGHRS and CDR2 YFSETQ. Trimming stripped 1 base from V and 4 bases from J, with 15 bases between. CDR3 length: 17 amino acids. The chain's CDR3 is CASSLRGTREGANVLTF. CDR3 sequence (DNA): TGCGCCAGCAGCTTGAGGGGGACCCGGGAAGGGGCCAACGTCCTGACTTTC.

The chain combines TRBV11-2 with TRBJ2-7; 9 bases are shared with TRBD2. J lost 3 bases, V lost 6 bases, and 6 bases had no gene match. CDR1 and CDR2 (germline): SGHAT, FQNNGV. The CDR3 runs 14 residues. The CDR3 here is CASRRLAEIYEQYF. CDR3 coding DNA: TGTGCCAGCAGACGACTAGCGGAGATCTACGAGCAGTACTTC.

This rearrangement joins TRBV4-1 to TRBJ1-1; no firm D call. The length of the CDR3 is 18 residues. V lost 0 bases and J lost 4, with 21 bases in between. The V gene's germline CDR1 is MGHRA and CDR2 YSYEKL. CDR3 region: CASSQDYNSYFNCTEAFF. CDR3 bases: TGCGCCAGCAGCCAAGATTATAACAGTTATTTTAATTGCACTGAAGCTTTCTTT.

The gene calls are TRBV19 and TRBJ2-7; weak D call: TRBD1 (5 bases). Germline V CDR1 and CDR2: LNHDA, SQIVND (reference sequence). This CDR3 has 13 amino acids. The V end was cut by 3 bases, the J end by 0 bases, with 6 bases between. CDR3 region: CASSIRVSYEQYF. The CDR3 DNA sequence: TGTGCCAGTAGTATCAGGGTCTCCTACGAGCAGTACTTC.

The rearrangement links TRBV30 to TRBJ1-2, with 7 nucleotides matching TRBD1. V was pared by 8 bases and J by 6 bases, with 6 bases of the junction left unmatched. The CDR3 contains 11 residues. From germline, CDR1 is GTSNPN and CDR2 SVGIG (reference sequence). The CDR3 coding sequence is TGTGCCCGAGACAGGGCCGATGGCTACACCTTC. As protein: CARDRADGYTF.

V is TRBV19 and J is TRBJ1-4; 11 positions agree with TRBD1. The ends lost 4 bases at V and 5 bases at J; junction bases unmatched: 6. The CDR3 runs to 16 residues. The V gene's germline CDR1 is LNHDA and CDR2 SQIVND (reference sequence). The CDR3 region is CASSTGQGVGNEKLFF. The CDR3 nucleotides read TGTGCCAGTAGTACGGGACAGGGGGTTGGGAATGAAAAACTGTTTTTT.

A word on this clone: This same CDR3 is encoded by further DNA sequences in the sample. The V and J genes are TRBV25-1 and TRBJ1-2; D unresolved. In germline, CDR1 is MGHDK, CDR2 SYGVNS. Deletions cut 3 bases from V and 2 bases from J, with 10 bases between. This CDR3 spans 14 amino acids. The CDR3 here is CASSERQTNYGYTF. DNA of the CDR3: TGTGCCAGCAGTGAGCGGCAGACCAACTATGGCTACACCTTC.

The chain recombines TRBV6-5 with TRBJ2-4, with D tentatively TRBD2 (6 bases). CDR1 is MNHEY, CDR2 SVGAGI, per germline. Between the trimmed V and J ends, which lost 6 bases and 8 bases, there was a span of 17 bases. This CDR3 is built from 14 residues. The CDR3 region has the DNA TGTGCCAGCAGCACCGCAGGGCGGAGGGACATTCAGTACTTC. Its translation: CASSTAGRRDIQYF.

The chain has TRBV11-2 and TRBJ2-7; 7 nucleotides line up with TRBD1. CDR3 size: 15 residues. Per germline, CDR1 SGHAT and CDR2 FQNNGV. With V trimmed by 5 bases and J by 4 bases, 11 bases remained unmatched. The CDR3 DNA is TGTGCCAGCAGCCTACGGGATGGCAGGGGGTACGAGCAGTACTTC. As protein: CASSLRDGRGYEQYF.

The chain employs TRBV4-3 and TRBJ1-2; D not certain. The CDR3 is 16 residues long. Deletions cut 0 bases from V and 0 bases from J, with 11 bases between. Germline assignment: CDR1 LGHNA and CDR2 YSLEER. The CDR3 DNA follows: TGCGCCAGCAGCCAAGAATTGGCACGAGCTAACTATGGCTACACCTTC. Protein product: CASSQELARANYGYTF.

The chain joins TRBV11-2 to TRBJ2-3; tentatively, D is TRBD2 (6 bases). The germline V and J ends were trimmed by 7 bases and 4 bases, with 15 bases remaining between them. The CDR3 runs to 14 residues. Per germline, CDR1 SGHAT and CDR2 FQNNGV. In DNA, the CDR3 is TGTGCCAGCAAGGAGGGCCCCTGGGCAGATACGCAGTATTTT. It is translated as CASKEGPWADTQYF.

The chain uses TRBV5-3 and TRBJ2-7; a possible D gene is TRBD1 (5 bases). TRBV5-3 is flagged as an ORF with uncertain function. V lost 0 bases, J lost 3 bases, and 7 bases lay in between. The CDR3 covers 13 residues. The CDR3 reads CARSLGQGYEQYF. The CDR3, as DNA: TGTGCCAGAAGCTTGGGGCAGGGCTACGAGCAGTACTTC.

The CDR3 nucleotides read TGTGCCAGCAGCAGATTAGGGGCTAACTATGGCTACACCTTC. This encodes CASSRLGANYGYTF. The rearrangement uses TRBV7-9 and TRBJ1-2, with D possibly TRBD1 on 5 matching bases. Trimming pared 5 bases from V and 0 bases from J, leaving 10 bases between. The germline V gene has CDR1 SEHNR and CDR2 FQNEAQ (reference sequence). The CDR3 totals 14 residues.